These T cell receptor beta chains were read from a single sample in a study of Ad26.COV2.S vaccination and SARS-CoV-2 variants. This table comes from immunoSEQ multiplex PCR, and its TCRdb copy is limited to in-frame clones, with some not included. The table lists hundreds of thousands of clones, about 89% of them singletons. The specimen was peripheral blood, collected in a trial of Ad26.COV2.S vaccine versus placebo. Receptors originate from a person between 18 and 59 years old who received the Ad26.COV2.S COVID-19 vaccine or a placebo. Each CDR3 is given with its conserved first and last residue. The order of the fields is V gene, clone size, J gene, D gene, CDR3 protein, CDR3 DNA. The D gene is left open where the match is weak. The size field is filled for only some rows; it gives once, few, many or a size class.

TRBV7-3,.,TRBJ2-3,TRBD2,CASSPYSGGAGDTQYF,TGTGCCAGCAGCCCATATAGCGGGGGGGCCGGAGATACGCAGTATTTT
TRBV7-9,.,TRBJ2-1,.,CASSLSVNEQFF,TGTGCCAGCAGCCTCTCCGTAAATGAGCAGTTCTTC
TRBV6-4,few,TRBJ1-1,.,CASSDSRRGVTTEAFF,TGTGCCAGCAGTGACTCGAGGAGAGGGGTGACCACTGAAGCTTTCTTT
TRBV5-1,.,TRBJ2-3,TRBD1,CASYGQGTGDTQYF,TGCGCCAGCTACGGACAGGGGACGGGAGATACGCAGTATTTT
TRBV11-2,.,TRBJ2-1,TRBD2,CASSPGLAGGNEQFF,TGTGCCAGCAGCCCCGGACTAGCGGGAGGCAATGAGCAGTTCTTC
TRBV5-5,.,TRBJ1-1,.,CASSLGGLAMAGGDNTEAFF,TGTGCCAGCAGCTTGGGGGGACTGGCAATGGCGGGTGGTGATAACACTGAAGCTTTCTTT
TRBV5-4,.,TRBJ2-7,TRBD2,CASSIGLAGAYEQYF,TGTGCCAGCAGCATAGGACTAGCGGGGGCCTACGAGCAGTACTTC
TRBV7-9,few,TRBJ2-3,.,CASSLPSTDTQYF,TGTGCCAGCAGCTTACCGAGCACAGATACGCAGTATTTT
TRBV19,.,TRBJ2-1,TRBD2,CASRWASGRSNEQFF,TGTGCCAGTAGGTGGGCTAGCGGGAGAAGTAATGAGCAGTTCTTC
TRBV6-5,.,TRBJ2-3,.,CASSYSTGKIGGTQYF,TGTGCCAGCAGTTACTCGACGGGGAAAATCGGGGGTACGCAGTATTTT
TRBV6-5,.,TRBJ1-2,.,CASTRNGGLSYGYTF,TGTGCCAGCACCAGAAACGGGGGGCTCTCCTATGGCTACACCTTC
TRBV4-2,.,TRBJ2-2,.,CASSQAIGQGTGELFF,TGTGCCAGCAGCCAAGCTATCGGGCAGGGGACCGGGGAGCTGTTTTTT
TRBV7-6,once,TRBJ2-1,TRBD1,CASSPTGAPYNEQFF,TGTGCCAGCAGCCCGACAGGGGCACCCTACAATGAGCAGTTCTTC
TRBV4-3,.,TRBJ2-7,.,CASSQEAGQAVSQYF,TGCGCCAGCAGCCAAGAAGCGGGACAGGCCGTTTCGCAGTACTTC
TRBV27,.,TRBJ2-7,.,CAAGQMSYEQYF,TGTGCCGCGGGACAGATGTCCTACGAGCAGTACTTC
TRBV6-2/TRBV6-3,.,TRBJ1-5,.,CASSRRGNQPQHF,TGTGCCAGCAGTCGCCGGGGGAATCAGCCCCAGCATTTT
TRBV6-5,.,TRBJ2-3,.,CASLAPGTDTQYF,TGTGCCAGCCTAGCGCCTGGCACAGATACGCAGTATTTT
TRBV5-1,.,TRBJ1-1,.,CASSLQDGVTEAFF,TGCGCCAGCAGCTTGCAGGACGGGGTAACTGAAGCTTTCTTT
TRBV10-2,.,TRBJ2-3,.,CASSESTPSTDTQYF,TGCGCCAGCAGTGAGTCGACACCGAGCACAGATACGCAGTATTTT
TRBV19,.,TRBJ1-5,TRBD1,CASSIPRDRGYQPQHF,TGTGCCAGTAGTATCCCCAGGGACAGGGGATATCAGCCCCAGCATTTT
TRBV21-1,once,TRBJ2-7,.,CASSKACRDPESEQYF,TGTGCCAGCAGCAAAGCCTGCCGGGACCCCGAGAGCGAGCAGTACTTC
TRBV18,.,TRBJ1-2,.,CASSPRQENYGYTF,TGTGCCAGCTCACCCCGACAGGAAAACTATGGCTACACCTTC
TRBV7-3,.,TRBJ2-3,.,CASSLTYTDTQYF,TGTGCCAGCAGCTTAACTTACACAGATACGCAGTATTTT
TRBV2,.,TRBJ2-5,TRBD2,CASSERRGGAETQYF,TGTGCCAGCAGTGAAAGGCGCGGGGGGGCGGAGACCCAGTACTTC
TRBV11-2,.,TRBJ1-1,TRBD1,CASSLDLAGGRYTEAFF,TGTGCCAGCAGCTTAGATCTGGCAGGGGGTAGGTACACTGAAGCTTTCTTT
TRBV29-1,.,TRBJ1-5,.,CSVEDGSHQPQHF,TGCAGCGTTGAAGATGGATCCCATCAGCCCCAGCATTTT
TRBV19,.,TRBJ2-7,TRBD2,CASSIYSGREYEQYF,TGTGCCAGTAGTATCTATTCCGGGAGGGAATACGAGCAGTACTTC
TRBV6-1,.,TRBJ2-7,TRBD1,CASRDRGLEQYF,TGTGCCAGCAGGGACAGGGGCTTGGAGCAGTACTTC
TRBV3-1/TRBV3-2,.,TRBJ2-1,TRBD2,CASSQDNPLAAYNEQFF,TGTGCCAGCAGCCAAGATAATCCACTAGCGGCTTACAATGAGCAGTTCTTC
TRBV7-6,.,TRBJ2-3,.,CASSLVRGADTQYF,TGTGCCAGCAGCTTAGTCAGGGGCGCAGATACGCAGTATTTT
TRBV19,.,TRBJ2-7,TRBD2,CASSPRTSAYEQYF,TGTGCCAGTAGTCCACGGACTAGCGCCTACGAGCAGTACTTC
TRBV7-3,.,TRBJ2-3,.,CASSFRGSTDTQYF,TGTGCCAGCAGCTTTCGGGGGAGCACAGATACGCAGTATTTT
TRBV5-5,once,TRBJ1-2,.,CASSLRNQGSYTF,TGTGCCAGCAGCTTGAGGAACCAGGGATCCTACACCTTC
TRBV9,.,TRBJ2-6,.,CASSVGDSRINSGANVLTF,TGTGCCAGCAGCGTAGGCGACAGCCGAATCAACTCTGGGGCCAACGTCCTGACTTTC
TRBV6-5,once,TRBJ2-3,.,CASGNTLVSTDTQYF,TGTGCCAGCGGAAACACACTAGTAAGCACAGATACGCAGTATTTT
TRBV3-1/TRBV3-2,.,TRBJ2-7,TRBD2,CASSKGAGALDEQYF,TGTGCCAGCAGCAAGGGAGCGGGGGCCTTGGACGAGCAGTACTTC
TRBV12-5,.,TRBJ1-1,.,CASGYSTGRVATEAFF,TGTGCTAGTGGTTACTCAACAGGCAGGGTGGCCACTGAAGCTTTCTTT
TRBV29-1,.,TRBJ2-7,.,CSVGVSYEQYF,TGCAGCGTTGGGGTGTCCTACGAGCAGTACTTC
TRBV7-2,.,TRBJ1-6,.,CASSLGASYNSPLHF,TGTGCCAGCAGCTTAGGTGCCTCCTATAATTCACCCCTCCACTTT
TRBV7-8,.,TRBJ1-1,.,CASTHGADTEAFF,TGTGCCAGCACTCACGGGGCTGACACTGAAGCTTTCTTT
TRBV3-1/TRBV3-2,.,TRBJ1-1,.,CASSRRGNTEAFF,TGTGCCAGCAGCCGCAGGGGTAACACTGAAGCTTTCTTT
TRBV21-1,.,TRBJ1-6,.,CASSKAIGGGLQGKYSPLHF,TGTGCCAGCAGCAAAGCGATTGGGGGGGGCCTACAGGGGAAGTATTCACCCCTCCACTTT
TRBV19,.,TRBJ2-7,.,CASSIEVGRGPYEQYF,TGTGCCAGTAGTATTGAGGTTGGGCGGGGGCCCTACGAGCAGTACTTC